The 28 T cell receptor beta chains below were found in one sample sequenced in a study of shared clonotypes between healthy human individuals. TCRdb's copy holds only in-frame clones and misses some; the assay was immunoSEQ multiplex PCR. This table holds 630,000 or so clones, more than 95% found once. In the naive CD8 group, cells lacked CD45RO and were positively selected for CCR7, so terminally differentiated effector memory CD45RA+ cells were left out. Sample: naive CD8+ T cells sorted from blood. All receptors come from a man younger than 45 in good health.

V usage is TRBV2 and J usage is TRBJ1-3; weak D call: TRBD1 (6 bases). CDR1 is SNHLY and CDR2 is FYNNEI in the germline V gene. The CDR3 is made up of 18 amino acids. Trimming pared 7 bases from V and 0 bases from J, leaving 22 bases between. The CDR3 DNA reads as TGTGCCAGCACCCGGTGGTCAGGGGCCGCACACTCTGGAAACACCATATATTTT. Residues: CASTRWSGAAHSGNTIYF.

This clone was detected a few times. The chain uses TRBV14 and TRBJ2-1; D not certain. Trimming removed 3 bases from V and 2 bases from J, with 20 bases in between. CDR3 length equals 18 residues. Germline V CDR1 and CDR2: SGHDN, FVKESK. The CDR3 sequence: CASSHRNRALPTYNEQFF. The CDR3 DNA sequence: TGTGCCAGCAGCCACCGTAACCGGGCCCTACCCACCTACAATGAGCAGTTCTTC.

This clone showed up just once. The junction and the germline gene differ at one end; a read error may be behind it. This chain joins TRBV6-1 and TRBJ2-4, with a weak D call TRBD2 (5 bases). The germline V gene has CDR1 MNHNS and CDR2 SASEGT. CDR3 length: 16 residues. CDR3 nucleotides: TGTGCCAGCAGCGAAGACGGGCGAGCGAGGGAAAACATTCAGTACTTC. This encodes CASSEDGRARENIQYF.

The rearrangement joins TRBV6-6 to TRBJ1-5; no clear D. The CDR3 covers 15 residues. V was pared by 5 bases and J by 5 bases, with 16 bases between. CDR1 is MNHNY and CDR2 is SVGAGI in the germline V gene (reference sequence). The DNA for the CDR3 is TGTGCCAGCAGTCGCCGGGCCACTGAAGATCAGCCCCAGCATTTT. As protein: CASSRRATEDQPQHF.

This chain uses TRBV4-1 with TRBJ2-1; D is perhaps TRBD2 (6 bases). V was cut by 4 bases and J by 1 base, with 11 bases left in between. Per germline, CDR1 MGHRA and CDR2 YSYEKL. The CDR3 has 15 amino acids. The CDR3 DNA is TGCGCCAGCAGCCTAGGGACTGCGTCCTACAATGAGCAGTTCTTC. Translation: CASSLGTASYNEQFF.

This clone appeared a single time. The chain is built from TRBV5-1 and TRBJ2-7; TRBD2 is a possible D gene (5 bases). V lost 5 bases, J lost 3 bases, and 9 bases lay in between. Germline CDR1 reads SGHRS; CDR2 reads YFSETQ. The CDR3 totals 12 residues. The DNA for the CDR3 is TGCGCCAGCAGTGAGGGAAGCTACGAGCAGTACTTC. It specifies CASSEGSYEQYF.

This chain joins TRBV11-2 and TRBJ2-7; 9 nucleotides agree with TRBD1. Germline V gives CDR1 SGHAT, CDR2 FQNNGV. The CDR3 length is 19 residues. Trimming removed 1 base from V and 2 bases from J; junction bases left unmatched: 15. The CDR3 sequence: CASSLVFETGGTLPYEQYF. CDR3 nucleotide sequence: TGTGCCAGCAGCTTAGTGTTTGAGACAGGGGGAACACTCCCCTACGAGCAGTACTTC.

V gene TRBV5-5 combines with J gene TRBJ2-1, with TRBD2 identical over 9 bases. The V segment lost 0 bases and the J segment 5 bases; nucleotides outside the gene matches: 12. This CDR3 is built from 18 residues. The germline V gene has CDR1 SGHKS and CDR2 YYEKEE (reference sequence). This CDR3 is CASSLDIAGVLLHNEQFF. CDR3 DNA: TGTGCCAGCAGCTTGGATATAGCGGGAGTCTTGCTACACAATGAGCAGTTCTTC.

A single count supports this clone. The chain recombines TRBV5-5 with TRBJ1-4; D may be TRBD1 (5 bases). CDR1 is SGHKS, CDR2 YYEKEE, per germline (reference sequence). The CDR3 is made up of 16 amino acids. With 2 bases removed from V and 8 bases from J, the gap between germline ends came to 19 bases. The chain's CDR3 is CASSFFPTGPFEKLFF. DNA for the CDR3: TGTGCCAGCAGCTTTTTCCCCACAGGTCCGTTCGAAAAACTGTTTTTT.

This chain links TRBV7-9 with TRBJ2-6; 10 bases are shared with TRBD1. CDR3 size: 16 residues. Germline V gives CDR1 SEHNR, CDR2 FQNEAQ (reference sequence). J was trimmed by 2 bases and V by 5 bases; bases with no gene match: 3. DNA for the CDR3: TGTGCCAGCAGCCACGGACAGGGGGCTGGGGCCAACGTCCTGACTTTC. This translates into CASSHGQGAGANVLTF.

The rearrangement uses TRBV19 and TRBJ2-7, with TRBD2 matching 8 bases. The CDR3 runs 16 residues. Germline V gene data show CDR1 as LNHDA and CDR2 as SQIVND (reference sequence). The J segment lost 2 bases and the V segment lost 0 bases, leaving 6 bases of the junction unmatched. Written as DNA, the CDR3 is TGTGCCAGTAGTATAGATCCAGCGGGAGTCCCCTACGAGCAGTACTTC. The encoded protein is CASSIDPAGVPYEQYF. Full variable domain (remainder filled in from reference TRBV19 and TRBJ2-7): DGGITQSPKYLFRKEGQNVTLSCEQNLNHDAMYWYRQDPGQGLRLIYYSQIVNDFQKGDIAEGYSVSREKKESFPLTVTSAQKNPTAFYLCASSIDPAGVPYEQYFGPGTRLTVT.

The chain couples TRBV9 to TRBJ2-1; D gene unclear. Germline CDR1 reads SGDLS; CDR2 reads YYNGEE. The CDR3 runs 13 residues. Trimming took off 0 bases at V and 8 bases at J, with 9 bases between the two ends. CDR3 amino acids: CASSVAIGYEQFF. The CDR3 DNA sequence: TGTGCCAGCAGCGTAGCAATAGGGTATGAGCAGTTCTTC.

The J gene is TRBJ2-6, the V gene TRBV7-9; TRBD2 might be the D (5 bases). The CDR3 length is 15 residues. Germline V gene lookup returns CDR1 SEHNR and CDR2 FQNEAQ (reference sequence). V lost 5 bases to trimming and J lost 4 bases, with 12 bases between them. Here the CDR3 reads CASSPAGAGANVLTF. The CDR3 DNA follows: TGTGCCAGCAGCCCGGCGGGTGCAGGGGCCAACGTCCTGACTTTC. Full variable domain (missing parts from reference TRBV7-9 and TRBJ2-6): DTGVSQNPRHKITKRGQNVTFRCDPISEHNRLYWYRQTLGQGPEFLTYFQNEAQLEKSRLLSDRFSAERPKGSFSTLEIQRTEQGDSAMYLCASSPAGAGANVLTFGAGSRLTVL.

This clone was seen a single time. CDR3 in DNA: TGTGCCAGCAGCCATGACACCAACTATGGCTACACCTTC. Its protein product is CASSHDTNYGYTF. The V gene is TRBV7-9, the J gene TRBJ1-2; no reliable D call. Germline CDR1 reads SEHNR; CDR2 reads FQNEAQ (reference sequence). This CDR3 contains 13 residues. V was trimmed by 5 bases and J by 2 bases, leaving 9 bases between them.

This chain uses TRBV15 with TRBJ1-1; 7 nucleotides line up with TRBD1. This CDR3 is built from 14 residues. Germline values: CDR1 LNHNV, CDR2 YYDKDF (reference sequence). With V trimmed by 5 bases and J by 1 base, 4 bases remained unmatched. The CDR3 nucleotides are TGTGCCACCAGCTCGCGGACAGGGAACACTGAAGCTTTCTTT. It translates to CATSSRTGNTEAFF.

The chain has TRBV7-2 and TRBJ1-5; D remains unclear. CDR1 SGHTA and CDR2 FQGNSA come from the germline V gene. This CDR3 comprises 15 residues. V was trimmed by 1 base and J by 1 base, leaving 8 bases between them. CDR3 residues: CASSLVGQSNQPQHF. The DNA of the CDR3 is TGTGCCAGCAGCTTAGTAGGGCAGAGCAATCAGCCCCAGCATTTT.

This clone appeared once. The rearrangement joins TRBV7-9 to TRBJ1-5; D remains ambiguous. The CDR3 is made up of 15 amino acids. Trimming removed 5 bases from V and 4 bases from J, with 15 bases in between. From germline, CDR1 is SEHNR and CDR2 FQNEAQ (reference sequence). Written as DNA, the CDR3 is TGTGCCAGCAGCCGGTCCGTAGAAAATAATCAGCCCCAGCATTTT. Translated: CASSRSVENNQPQHF.

The rearrangement joins TRBV7-6 to TRBJ2-5; 7 bases line up with TRBD2. The CDR3 extends over 15 amino acids. The germline CDR1 and CDR2 sequences are SGHVS and FNYEAQ. V lost 3 bases and J lost 3; bases outside the gene matches: 7. The CDR3: CASSLSSGPKETQYF. The CDR3 coding sequence is TGTGCCAGCAGCTTGTCTAGCGGCCCAAAAGAGACCCAGTACTTC.

The chain employs TRBV11-2 and TRBJ2-3, with D uncertain. The CDR3 is made up of 12 amino acids. Germline V CDR1 and CDR2: SGHAT, FQNNGV. V lost 7 bases, J lost 3 bases, and 8 bases lay in between. The CDR3 DNA sequence: TGTGCCAGCACAGTGGAAACAGATACGCAGTATTTT. It specifies CASTVETDTQYF.

The genes are TRBV7-2 and TRBJ2-1; the match to TRBD2 covers 12 bases. This CDR3 is 15 amino acids long. Germline assignment: CDR1 SGHTA and CDR2 FQGNSA. Losses at the gene ends were 4 bases for V and 8 bases for J; bases not matched to a gene: 6. The CDR3 DNA sequence: TGTGCCAGCAGCTCGACTAGCGGGAGAAAGGATGAGCAGTTCTTC. Protein product: CASSSTSGRKDEQFF.

The CDR3 DNA follows: TGCAGCGTTCATGAGAGTGGTGGAAACACCATATATTTT. Its translation is CSVHESGGNTIYF. The chain is built from TRBV29-1 and TRBJ1-3; D gene ambiguous. The CDR3 has 13 amino acids. Germline V gene sequence: CDR1 SQVTM, CDR2 ANQGSEA. V was shortened by 5 bases and J by 3 bases, with 11 bases between the two germline ends.

The V and J genes are TRBV5-4 and TRBJ1-1, with 9 bases aligning to TRBD1. Germline V gene sequence: CDR1 SGHNT, CDR2 YYREEE (reference sequence). This CDR3 is 13 amino acids long. V trimming: 2 bases; J trimming: 6 bases; junction bases outside the gene matches: 2. The CDR3 protein is CASSFGQGPEAFF. The CDR3, as DNA: TGTGCCAGCAGCTTTGGACAGGGGCCTGAAGCTTTCTTT.

V usage is TRBV4-1 and J usage is TRBJ2-5; 9 bases are a match to TRBD2. In germline, CDR1 is MGHRA, CDR2 YSYEKL. The CDR3 is made up of 17 amino acids. The junction had 5 bases not matched to a gene; V was cut back by 0 bases and J by 0 bases. The CDR3 here is CASSQEVGLAYQETQYF. Written as DNA, the CDR3 is TGCGCCAGCAGCCAAGAGGTGGGACTAGCCTACCAAGAGACCCAGTACTTC.

The chain employs TRBV4-3 and TRBJ1-4, with D uncertain. This CDR3 region has 15 residues. Per germline, CDR1 LGHNA and CDR2 YSLEER. Trimming removed 4 bases from V and 1 base from J, with 10 bases in between. The CDR3 sequence: CASSPSVGTNEKLFF. Written as DNA, the CDR3 is TGCGCCAGCAGCCCCTCAGTCGGAACTAATGAAAAACTGTTTTTT.

The chain recombines TRBV7-9 with TRBJ2-2; no definite D call. Germline V gene lookup returns CDR1 SEHNR and CDR2 FQNEAQ (reference sequence). Trimming shortened V by 3 bases and J by 0 bases, and 14 bases separated the two germline ends. The CDR3 loop spans 17 amino acids. As DNA, the CDR3 is TGTGCCAGCAGCTTTAGTGTAACTGTTACGAACACCGGGGAGCTGTTTTTT. This codes for CASSFSVTVTNTGELFF.

CDR3 DNA: TGTGCCAGCAGCTTACTGGGACAGGGGGCTCAAGAGACCCAGTACTTC. Amino acid sequence: CASSLLGQGAQETQYF. The V gene is TRBV7-9, the J gene TRBJ2-5; TRBD1 matches at 12 bases. The CDR3 runs to 16 residues. After removal of 2 bases from V and 2 bases from J, the junction contained 3 bases not matched to a gene. CDR1 is SEHNR and CDR2 is FQNEAQ in the germline V gene (reference sequence).

The chain uses TRBV27 and TRBJ2-7; perhaps TRBD1 as D (6 bases). Germline CDR1 and CDR2: MNHEY and SMNVEV (reference sequence). The ends were cut back, 2 bases at V and 4 bases at J, with 12 bases in the middle. The CDR3 extends over 14 amino acids. Written as DNA, the CDR3 is TGTGCCAGCAGTTTAAGCAGGACAGAATACGAGCAGTACTTC. As protein: CASSLSRTEYEQYF.

The chain uses TRBV11-2 and TRBJ2-5; D is possibly TRBD1 (6 bases). Trimming removed 3 bases from V and 1 base from J, with 12 bases in between. The CDR3 contains 15 residues. Germline V gene data show CDR1 as SGHAT and CDR2 as FQNNGV. The CDR3 region has the DNA TGTGCCAGCAGCTTCCTGGACAGAGGCCAAGAGACCCAGTACTTC. Amino acids: CASSFLDRGQETQYF.